The rows below give T cell receptor beta chains drawn from one sample of a study of blood T cells in healthy people across ages. MiXCR, run by TCRdb on the 5' RACE reads, gives a single entry per CDR3 protein. This table has over 750,000 distinct CDR3 sequences, 20% to 25% appearing once. The sample also formed part of further work on T cells of mothers and their children.

Sequences were obtained from blood. These receptors all stem from a boy aged 5 to 17 in good health. CDR3s include the opening cysteine and the closing phenylalanine or tryptophan. The D gene is left open where the match is weak. Clone size is given for some rows only: seen once, a few or many times, or a class if the clone is expanded.

clone_size,d_call,j_call,v_call,cdr3_aa,cdr3_nt
NA,NA,TRBJ2-5,TRBV28,CASREEGEETQYF,TGTGCCAGCAGGGAGGAGGGGGAAGAGACCCAGTACTTC
few,NA,TRBJ2-3,TRBV15,CATSRDIGTDTQYF,TGTGCCACCAGCAGGGACATAGGGACAGATACGCAGTATTTT
NA,TRBD2,TRBJ2-7,TRBV20-1,CSARRGRDYEQYF,TGCAGTGCTAGGCGCGGGAGAGATTACGAGCAGTACTTC
NA,NA,TRBJ2-2,TRBV6-1,CASRSIGGRNTGELFF,TGTGCCAGCAGATCAATCGGGGGACGGAACACCGGGGAGCTGTTTTTT
few,NA,TRBJ2-7,TRBV10-3,CAISDGIYEQYF,TGTGCCATCAGCGACGGGATCTACGAGCAGTACTTC
few,NA,TRBJ2-5,TRBV2,CASRPRDRPSETQYF,TGTGCCAGCAGACCCCGGGACCGCCCGTCAGAGACCCAGTACTTC
NA,NA,TRBJ2-7,TRBV9,CASSPHQGSSYEQYF,TGTGCCAGCAGCCCCCACCAGGGGAGCTCCTACGAGCAGTACTTC
NA,NA,TRBJ2-2,TRBV4-1,CASSRPNPNGELFF,TGCGCCAGCAGCCGCCCGAACCCCAACGGGGAGCTGTTTTTT
NA,NA,TRBJ1-2,TRBV5-5,CASSLFQGYGYTF,TGTGCCAGCAGCTTGTTCCAGGGGTATGGCTACACCTTC
many,NA,TRBJ1-2,TRBV3-1,CASSQDVGAGGYTF,TGTGCCAGCAGCCAAGATGTAGGGGCCGGTGGCTACACCTTC
NA,NA,TRBJ2-7,TRBV28,CASVDLTGRHEQYF,TGTGCCAGCGTCGATCTGACAGGTCGGCACGAGCAGTACTTC
few,NA,TRBJ2-3,TRBV29-1,CSVVRRFITDTQYF,TGCAGCGTTGTTCGAAGGTTTATTACAGATACGCAGTATTTT
few,TRBD1,TRBJ2-2,TRBV4-1,CASSHAGGGELFF,TGCGCCAGCAGCCATGCAGGGGGCGGGGAGCTGTTTTTT
NA,NA,TRBJ2-5,TRBV7-9,CASSPLPGHEKETQYF,TGTGCCAGCAGCCCACTTCCGGGACACGAGAAGGAGACCCAGTACTTC
few,NA,TRBJ2-7,TRBV6-2/TRBV6-3,CASRPSAEAYEQYF,TGTGCCAGCAGACCTTCAGCTGAAGCCTACGAGCAGTACTTC
NA,NA,TRBJ2-2,TRBV4-2,CASSQDPRSGELFF,TGTGCCAGCAGCCAAGATCCACGGTCCGGGGAGCTGTTTTTT
NA,NA,TRBJ1-6,TRBV3-1,CASSQGDNSPLHF,TGTGCCAGCAGCCAAGGTGATAATTCACCCCTCCACTTT
NA,TRBD2,TRBJ2-5,TRBV11-1,CASSLDQRGETQYF,TGTGCCAGCAGCCTCGACCAGCGGGGGGAGACCCAGTACTTC
NA,TRBD1,TRBJ2-3,TRBV20-1,CSATTRDSPGDTQYF,TGCAGTGCGACAACCCGGGACAGTCCGGGGGATACGCAGTATTTT
few,NA,TRBJ2-5,TRBV7-9,CASTEYQETQYF,TGTGCCAGCACCGAGTACCAAGAGACCCAGTACTTC
few,NA,TRBJ2-3,TRBV10-3,CAISLNTDTQYF,TGTGCCATCAGCCTGAACACAGATACGCAGTATTTT
NA,NA,TRBJ2-7,TRBV21-1,CASSKDARDRVYEQYF,TGTGCCAGCAGCAAAGACGCGAGGGACAGGGTCTACGAGCAGTACTTC
NA,NA,TRBJ2-3,TRBV29-1,CSVDGQPDTDTQYF,TGCAGCGTTGATGGGCAGCCAGACACAGATACGCAGTATTTT
few,TRBD1,TRBJ1-2,TRBV12-3/TRBV12-4,CASSGTAEGYGYTF,TGTGCCAGCAGCGGGACAGCAGAAGGCTATGGCTACACCTTC
NA,NA,TRBJ2-5,TRBV7-8,CASSSLVETQYF,TGTGCCAGCAGCTCTCTTGTAGAGACCCAGTACTTC
NA,NA,TRBJ2-5,TRBV29-1,CSVARVETQYF,TGCAGCGTTGCGAGAGTAGAGACCCAGTACTTC
NA,TRBD1,TRBJ1-4,TRBV5-1,CASSLGPKSGGLEKLFF,TGCGCCAGCAGCTTGGGCCCAAAATCAGGGGGCCTAGAAAAACTGTTTTTT
NA,NA,TRBJ1-2,TRBV9,CASSPDSHYGYTF,TGTGCCAGCAGCCCGGACAGTCACTATGGCTACACCTTC
NA,TRBD1,TRBJ2-7,TRBV7-9,CASSPAGDRGQYF,TGTGCCAGCAGCCCCGCTGGGGACAGGGGGCAGTACTTC
NA,TRBD1,TRBJ1-2,TRBV9,CASSVVGQIYGYTF,TGTGCCAGCAGCGTAGTGGGACAGATCTATGGCTACACCTTC
few,NA,TRBJ2-5,TRBV12-5,CASAVRQETQYF,TGTGCTAGTGCGGTTCGGCAAGAGACCCAGTACTTC
NA,NA,TRBJ2-1,TRBV15,CATSRDWVGREQFF,TGTGCCACCAGCAGAGATTGGGTCGGACGGGAGCAGTTCTTC
NA,NA,TRBJ2-3,TRBV9,CASSPPGGVGGSQYF,TGTGCCAGCAGCCCTCCTGGCGGGGTTGGTGGGTCGCAGTATTTT
NA,NA,TRBJ2-5,TRBV4-3,CASSQEQGRETQYF,TGCGCCAGCAGCCAAGAACAAGGGAGGGAGACCCAGTACTTC
few,NA,TRBJ2-7,TRBV14,CASSQVFGNYEQYF,TGTGCCAGCAGCCAAGTGTTCGGAAACTACGAGCAGTACTTC
NA,NA,TRBJ2-6,TRBV18,CGGGSSGANVLTF,TGCGGGGGAGGAAGCTCTGGGGCCAACGTCCTGACTTTC
few,NA,TRBJ2-5,TRBV20-1,CSARARAQETQYF,TGCAGTGCTAGAGCGCGGGCCCAAGAGACCCAGTACTTC
NA,NA,TRBJ1-1,TRBV3-1,CASSQPQGKRDTEAFF,TGTGCCAGCAGCCAACCCCAGGGAAAAAGGGACACTGAAGCTTTCTTT
few,NA,TRBJ1-1,TRBV28,CASSPRGGTEAFF,TGTGCCAGCAGCCCTAGAGGGGGCACTGAAGCTTTCTTT
NA,NA,TRBJ2-5,TRBV27,CASSFSGMETQYF,TGTGCCAGCAGTTTTTCAGGGATGGAGACCCAGTACTTC
few,NA,TRBJ2-1,TRBV6-2/TRBV6-3,CASSYSIVMGTHNEQFF,TGTGCCAGCAGTTACTCGATTGTGATGGGCACACACAATGAGCAGTTCTTC
NA,NA,TRBJ2-7,TRBV29-1,CSAGRASYEQYF,TGCAGCGCAGGACGGGCCTCCTACGAGCAGTACTTC
few,TRBD1,TRBJ1-1,TRBV7-9,CASRPIQGGVTEAFF,TGTGCCAGCAGACCAATACAGGGGGGAGTAACTGAAGCTTTCTTT
NA,NA,TRBJ1-2,TRBV9,CASSVADGDGYTF,TGTGCCAGCAGCGTAGCGGACGGGGATGGCTACACCTTC
NA,TRBD2,TRBJ2-3,TRBV28,CASIDSGGFRGDTQYF,TGTGCCAGCATTGATAGCGGGGGGTTCAGGGGAGATACGCAGTATTTT
NA,NA,TRBJ1-2,TRBV29-1,CSVTGVLGGGYTF,TGCAGCGTTACCGGGGTCTTGGGGGGAGGCTACACCTTC
NA,NA,TRBJ1-3,TRBV6-1,CASSETHSGNTIYF,TGTGCCAGCAGTGAAACTCACTCTGGAAACACCATATATTTT
NA,TRBD2,TRBJ2-5,TRBV29-1,CSLPPGGDQETQYF,TGCAGCCTTCCCCCGGGAGGGGACCAAGAGACCCAGTACTTC
NA,TRBD1,TRBJ2-3,TRBV9,CASSDPGQGITDTQYF,TGTGCCAGCAGCGATCCGGGACAGGGAATCACAGATACGCAGTATTTT